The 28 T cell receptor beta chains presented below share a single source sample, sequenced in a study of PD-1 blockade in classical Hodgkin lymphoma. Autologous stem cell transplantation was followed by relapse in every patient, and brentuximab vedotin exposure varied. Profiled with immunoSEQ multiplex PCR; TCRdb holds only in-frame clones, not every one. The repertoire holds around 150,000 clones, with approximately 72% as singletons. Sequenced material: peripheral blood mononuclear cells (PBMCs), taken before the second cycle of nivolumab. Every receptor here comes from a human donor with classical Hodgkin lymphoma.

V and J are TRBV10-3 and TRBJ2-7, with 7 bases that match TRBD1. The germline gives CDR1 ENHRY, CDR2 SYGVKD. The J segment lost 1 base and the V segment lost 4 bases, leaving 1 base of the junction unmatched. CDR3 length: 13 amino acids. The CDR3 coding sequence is TGTGCCATCAGTGCGACAGGGTCCTACGAGCAGTACTTC. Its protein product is CAISATGSYEQYF.

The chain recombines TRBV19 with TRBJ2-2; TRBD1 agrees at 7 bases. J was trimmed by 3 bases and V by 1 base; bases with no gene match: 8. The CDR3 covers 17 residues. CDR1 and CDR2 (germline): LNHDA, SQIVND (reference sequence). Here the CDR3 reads CASSIARGGVYTGELFF. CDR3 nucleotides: TGTGCCAGTAGTATAGCTAGAGGGGGCGTTTACACCGGGGAGCTGTTTTTT.

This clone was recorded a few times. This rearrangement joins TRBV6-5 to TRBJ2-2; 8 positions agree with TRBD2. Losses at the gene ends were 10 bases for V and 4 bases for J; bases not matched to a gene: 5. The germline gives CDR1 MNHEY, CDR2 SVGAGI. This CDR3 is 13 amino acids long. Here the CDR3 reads CAISGGPTGELFF. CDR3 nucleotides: TGTGCCATATCGGGGGGGCCCACCGGGGAGCTGTTTTTT.

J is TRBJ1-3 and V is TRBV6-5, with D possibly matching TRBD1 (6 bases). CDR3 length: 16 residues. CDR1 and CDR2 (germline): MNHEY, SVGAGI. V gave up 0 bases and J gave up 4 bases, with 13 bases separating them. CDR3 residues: CASSYSEGVSGNTIYF. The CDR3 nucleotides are TGTGCCAGCAGTTACTCGGAGGGGGTCTCGGGAAACACCATATATTTT.

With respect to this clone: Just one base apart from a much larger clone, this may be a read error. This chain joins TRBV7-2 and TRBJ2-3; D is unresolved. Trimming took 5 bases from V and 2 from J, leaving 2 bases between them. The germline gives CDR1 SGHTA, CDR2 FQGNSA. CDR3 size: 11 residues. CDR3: CASSTTDTQYF. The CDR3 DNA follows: TGTGCCAGCAGCACCACAGATACGCAGTATTTT.

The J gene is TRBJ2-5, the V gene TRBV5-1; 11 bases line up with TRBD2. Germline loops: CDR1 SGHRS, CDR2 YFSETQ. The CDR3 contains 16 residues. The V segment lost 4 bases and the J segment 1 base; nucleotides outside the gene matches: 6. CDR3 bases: TGCGCCAGCAGCCCCGGACTAGCGGGCACCCAAGAGACCCAGTACTTC. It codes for CASSPGLAGTQETQYF.

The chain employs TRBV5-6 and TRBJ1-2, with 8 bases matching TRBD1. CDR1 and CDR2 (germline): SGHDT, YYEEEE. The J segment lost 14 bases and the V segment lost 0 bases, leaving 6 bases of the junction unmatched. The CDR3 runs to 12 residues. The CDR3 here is CASSLEQGAWTF. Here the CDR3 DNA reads TGTGCCAGCAGCTTGGAGCAGGGGGCATGGACCTTC.

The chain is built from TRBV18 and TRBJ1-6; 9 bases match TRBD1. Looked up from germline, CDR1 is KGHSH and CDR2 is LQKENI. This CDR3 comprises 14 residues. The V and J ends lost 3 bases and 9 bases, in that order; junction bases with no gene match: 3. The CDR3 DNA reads TGTGCCAGCTCACCGACAGGGGGTGGTTCACCCCTCCACTTT. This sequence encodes CASSPTGGGSPLHF.

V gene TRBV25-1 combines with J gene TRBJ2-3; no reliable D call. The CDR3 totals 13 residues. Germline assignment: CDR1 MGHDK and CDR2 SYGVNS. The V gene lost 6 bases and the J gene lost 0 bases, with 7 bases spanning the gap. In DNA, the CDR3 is TGTGCCAGCAGGGACCCTAGCACAGATACGCAGTATTTT. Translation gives CASRDPSTDTQYF.

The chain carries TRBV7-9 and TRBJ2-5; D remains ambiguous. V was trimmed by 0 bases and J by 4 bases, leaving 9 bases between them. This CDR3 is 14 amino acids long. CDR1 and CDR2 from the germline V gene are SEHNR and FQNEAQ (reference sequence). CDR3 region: CASSLAGTVETQYF. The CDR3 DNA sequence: TGTGCCAGCAGCTTAGCGGGAACGGTAGAGACCCAGTACTTC.

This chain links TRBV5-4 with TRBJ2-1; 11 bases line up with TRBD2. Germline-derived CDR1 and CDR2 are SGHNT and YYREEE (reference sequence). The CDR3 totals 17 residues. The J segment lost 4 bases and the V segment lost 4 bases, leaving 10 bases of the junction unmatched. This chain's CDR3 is CASSLPPSGGPYNEQFF. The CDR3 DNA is TGTGCCAGCAGCCTTCCCCCTAGCGGGGGGCCATACAATGAGCAGTTCTTC.

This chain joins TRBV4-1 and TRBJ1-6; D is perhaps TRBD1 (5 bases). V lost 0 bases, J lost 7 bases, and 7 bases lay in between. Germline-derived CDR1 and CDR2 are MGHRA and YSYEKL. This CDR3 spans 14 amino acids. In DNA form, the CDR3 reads TGCGCCAGCAGCCAAGACAGGGAAAATTCACCCCTCCACTTT. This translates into CASSQDRENSPLHF.

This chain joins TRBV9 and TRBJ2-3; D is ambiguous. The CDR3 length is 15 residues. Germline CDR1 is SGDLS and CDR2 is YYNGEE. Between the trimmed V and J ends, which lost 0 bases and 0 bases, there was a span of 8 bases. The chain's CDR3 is CASSVDSTSTDTQYF. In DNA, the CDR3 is TGTGCCAGCAGCGTAGATTCGACTAGCACAGATACGCAGTATTTT.

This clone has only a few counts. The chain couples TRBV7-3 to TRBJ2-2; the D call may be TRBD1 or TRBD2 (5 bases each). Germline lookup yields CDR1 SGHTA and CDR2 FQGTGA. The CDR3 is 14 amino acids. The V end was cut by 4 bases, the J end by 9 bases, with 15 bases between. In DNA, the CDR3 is TGTGCCAGCAGCTACATGGGACCACGGAGGGAGCTGTTTTTT. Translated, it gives CASSYMGPRRELFF.

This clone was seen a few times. For the CDR3, the DNA is TGTGCCAGCAGGGATTTCAGGGATCGGGGTTCACCCCTCCACTTT. Translating it yields CASRDFRDRGSPLHF. V and J are TRBV2 and TRBJ1-6; the D gene is possibly TRBD1 (5 bases). The V end was cut by 6 bases, the J end by 9 bases, with 18 bases between. Germline CDR1 and CDR2: SNHLY and FYNNEI. The CDR3 is 15 residues long.

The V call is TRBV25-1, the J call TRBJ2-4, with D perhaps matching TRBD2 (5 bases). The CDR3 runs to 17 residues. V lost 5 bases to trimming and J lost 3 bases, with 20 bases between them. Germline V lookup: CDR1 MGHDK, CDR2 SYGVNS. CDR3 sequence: CASSSHTGDSVKNIQYF. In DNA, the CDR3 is TGTGCCAGCAGTTCCCACACCGGGGATTCTGTCAAAAACATTCAGTACTTC.

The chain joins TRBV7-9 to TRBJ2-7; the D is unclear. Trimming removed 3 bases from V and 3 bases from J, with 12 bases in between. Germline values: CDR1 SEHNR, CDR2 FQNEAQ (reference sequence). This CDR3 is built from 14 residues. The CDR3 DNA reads TGTGCCAGCAGCTTGGCCCGAGGTTTCTACGAGCAGTACTTC. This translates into CASSLARGFYEQYF.

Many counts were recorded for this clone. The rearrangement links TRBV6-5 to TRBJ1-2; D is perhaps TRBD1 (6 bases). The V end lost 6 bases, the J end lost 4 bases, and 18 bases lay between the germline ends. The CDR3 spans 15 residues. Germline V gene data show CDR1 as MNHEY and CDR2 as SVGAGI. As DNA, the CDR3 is TGTGCCAGCAGCTACGGGACCGAAGGGGGCTATGGCTACACCTTC. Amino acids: CASSYGTEGGYGYTF.

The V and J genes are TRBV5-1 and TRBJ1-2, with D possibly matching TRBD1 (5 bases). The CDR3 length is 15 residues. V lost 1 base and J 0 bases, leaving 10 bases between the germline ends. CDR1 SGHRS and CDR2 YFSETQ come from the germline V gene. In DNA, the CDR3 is TGCGCCAGCAGCTTGTGGCAGGGAACTAACTATGGCTACACCTTC. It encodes CASSLWQGTNYGYTF.

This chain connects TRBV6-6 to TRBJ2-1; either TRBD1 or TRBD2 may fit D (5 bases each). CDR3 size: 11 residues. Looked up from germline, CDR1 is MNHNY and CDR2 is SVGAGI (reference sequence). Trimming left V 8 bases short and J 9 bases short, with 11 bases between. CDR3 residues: CASLGGGEQFF. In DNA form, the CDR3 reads TGTGCCAGCCTTGGGGGTGGTGAGCAGTTCTTC.

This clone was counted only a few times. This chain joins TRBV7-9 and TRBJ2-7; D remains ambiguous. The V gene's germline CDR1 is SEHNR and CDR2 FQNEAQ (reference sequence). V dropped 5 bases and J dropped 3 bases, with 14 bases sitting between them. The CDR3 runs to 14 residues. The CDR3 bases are TGTGCCAGCAGCCTTTGGGGTGCGGACTACGAGCAGTACTTC. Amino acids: CASSLWGADYEQYF. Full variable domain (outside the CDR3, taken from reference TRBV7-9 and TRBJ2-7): DTGVSQNPRHKITKRGQNVTFRCDPISEHNRLYWYRQTLGQGPEFLTYFQNEAQLEKSRLLSDRFSAERPKGSFSTLEIQRTEQGDSAMYLCASSLWGADYEQYFGPGTRLTVT.

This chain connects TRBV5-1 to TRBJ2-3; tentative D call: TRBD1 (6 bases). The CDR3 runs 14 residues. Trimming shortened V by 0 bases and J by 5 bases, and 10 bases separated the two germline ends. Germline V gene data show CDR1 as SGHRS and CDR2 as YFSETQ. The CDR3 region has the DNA TGCGCCAGCAGCTTGGACAGGGCGGAAGATACGCAGTATTTT. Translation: CASSLDRAEDTQYF.

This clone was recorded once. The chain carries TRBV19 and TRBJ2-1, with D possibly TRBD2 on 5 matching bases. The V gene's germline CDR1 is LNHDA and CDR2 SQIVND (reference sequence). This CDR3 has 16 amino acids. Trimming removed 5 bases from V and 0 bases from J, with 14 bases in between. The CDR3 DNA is TGTGCCAGTAGTCCCCGACGGGAACTCTCCTACAATGAGCAGTTCTTC. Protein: CASSPRRELSYNEQFF.

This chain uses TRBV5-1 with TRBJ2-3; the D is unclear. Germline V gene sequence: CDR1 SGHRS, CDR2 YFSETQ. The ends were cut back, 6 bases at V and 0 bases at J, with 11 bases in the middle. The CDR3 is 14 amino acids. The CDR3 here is CASKVGASTDTQYF. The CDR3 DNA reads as TGCGCCAGCAAGGTCGGAGCAAGCACAGATACGCAGTATTTT.

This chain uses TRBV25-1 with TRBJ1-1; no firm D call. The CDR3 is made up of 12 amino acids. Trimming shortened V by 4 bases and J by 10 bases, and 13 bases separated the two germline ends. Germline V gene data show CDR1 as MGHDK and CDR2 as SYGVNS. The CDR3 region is CASSVGFLGAFF. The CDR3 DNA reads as TGTGCCAGCAGTGTGGGGTTTTTGGGAGCTTTCTTT.

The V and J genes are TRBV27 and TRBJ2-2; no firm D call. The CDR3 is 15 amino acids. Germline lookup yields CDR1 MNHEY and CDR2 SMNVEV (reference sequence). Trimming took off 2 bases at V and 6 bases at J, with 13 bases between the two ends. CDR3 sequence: CASSLRSGGAGELFF. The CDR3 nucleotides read TGTGCCAGCAGTTTAAGGTCAGGTGGGGCCGGGGAGCTGTTTTTT.

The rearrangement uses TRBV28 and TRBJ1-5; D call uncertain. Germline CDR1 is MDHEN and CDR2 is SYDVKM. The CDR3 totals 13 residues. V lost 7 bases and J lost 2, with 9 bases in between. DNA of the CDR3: TGTGCCAGCAATCTTGACGGCAATCAGCCCCAGCATTTT. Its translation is CASNLDGNQPQHF.

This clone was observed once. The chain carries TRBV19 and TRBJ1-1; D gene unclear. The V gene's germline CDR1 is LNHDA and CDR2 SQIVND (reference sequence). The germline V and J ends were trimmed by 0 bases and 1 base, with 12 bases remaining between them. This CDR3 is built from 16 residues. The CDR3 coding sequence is TGTGCCAGTAGTATAGATCGGACTGATCCGAACACTGAAGCTTTCTTT. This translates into CASSIDRTDPNTEAFF. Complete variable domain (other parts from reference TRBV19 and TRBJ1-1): DGGITQSPKYLFRKEGQNVTLSCEQNLNHDAMYWYRQDPGQGLRLIYYSQIVNDFQKGDIAEGYSVSREKKESFPLTVTSAQKNPTAFYLCASSIDRTDPNTEAFFGQGTRLTVV.